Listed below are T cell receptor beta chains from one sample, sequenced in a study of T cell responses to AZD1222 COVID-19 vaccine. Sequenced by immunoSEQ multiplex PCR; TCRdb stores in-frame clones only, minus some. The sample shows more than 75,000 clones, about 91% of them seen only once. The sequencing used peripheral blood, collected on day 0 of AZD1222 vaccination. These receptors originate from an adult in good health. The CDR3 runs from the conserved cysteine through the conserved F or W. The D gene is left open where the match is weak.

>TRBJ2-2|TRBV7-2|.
CASSLVTGELFF
TGTGCCAGCAGCTTAGTCACCGGGGAGCTGTTTTTT
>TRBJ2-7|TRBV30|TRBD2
CAWTTSDQQYF
TGTGCCTGGACCACTAGCGATCAGCAGTACTTC
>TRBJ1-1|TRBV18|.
CASSQGLADTEAFF
TGTGCCAGCTCACAGGGTCTGGCGGACACTGAAGCTTTCTTT
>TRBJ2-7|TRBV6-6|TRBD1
CASTGQGGTLRGEQYF
TGTGCCAGCACAGGACAGGGGGGGACTCTACGAGGCGAGCAGTACTTC
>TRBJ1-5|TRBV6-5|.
CASSYRDGNQPQHF
TGTGCCAGCAGTTACCGGGACGGCAATCAGCCCCAGCATTTT
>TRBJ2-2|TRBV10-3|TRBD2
CASTNPSGATGELFF
TGTGCCTCCACCAATCCGAGCGGGGCGACCGGGGAGCTGTTTTTT
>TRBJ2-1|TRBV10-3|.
CAIRRGGDGNEQFF
TGTGCCATCAGGAGGGGGGGGGACGGGAATGAGCAGTTCTTC
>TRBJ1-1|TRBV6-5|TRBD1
CASSPPGQGPEAFF
TGTGCCAGCAGTCCCCCCGGACAGGGGCCTGAAGCTTTCTTT
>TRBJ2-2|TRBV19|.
CASSTGPQRIRELFF
TGTGCCAGTAGTACGGGACCCCAGAGGATCCGGGAGCTGTTTTTT
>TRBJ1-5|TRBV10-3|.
CAISEIAAGQPQHF
TGTGCCATCAGTGAGATAGCAGCCGGTCAGCCCCAGCATTTT
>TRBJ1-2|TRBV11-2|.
CASSLNDLGGYTF
TGTGCCAGCAGCCTTAACGACCTTGGGGGCTACACCTTC
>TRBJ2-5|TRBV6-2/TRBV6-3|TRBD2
CASSYERGTRETQYF
TGTGCCAGCAGTTACGAGCGGGGCACCCGAGAGACCCAGTACTTC
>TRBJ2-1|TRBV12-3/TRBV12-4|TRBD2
CASSLYSGSPFF
TGTGCCAGCAGTTTATATAGCGGGAGTCCGTTCTTC
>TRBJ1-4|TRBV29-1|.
CSVNRQVGDGKLFF
TGCAGCGTTAACAGGCAGGTTGGAGATGGAAAACTGTTTTTT